This T cell receptor (beta chain) was documented in a study of T cells in women clearing cervical HPV infection. Study at large: For cases, blood was sampled a median around 140 days after lesion detection, interquartile range roughly 80 to 200 days.

General study results and limits: Unknown T-cell numbers per sample may underlie the richness differences. Timing of associations relative to infection is unclear; T-cell subsets were not isolated.

Genomic DNA, averaging around 1,200 ng per sample, yielded TCR beta CDR3 via immunoSEQ. This table comes from immunoSEQ multiplex PCR, and its TCRdb copy is limited to in-frame clones, with some not included. The sample has tens of thousands of clones. Trimming left V 5 bases short and J 3 bases short, with 11 bases between. Germline V gene sequence: CDR1 SGHTA, CDR2 FQGNSA. The CDR3 is made up of 14 amino acids. A word on this clone: Its target is not known. The read ends 3 residues early relative to the CDR3; the germline J gene fills the gap.

The V call is TRBV7-2, the J call TRBJ2-1, with unresolved D. The TCR comes from a woman between 18 and 70 years old with a cervical HPV16 infection that either progressed to CIN3+ or cleared (not recorded which). Sample: blood buffy coat. The CDR3 here is CASSPWAHYNEQFF. The sequenced CDR3 bases are TGTGCCAGCAGCCCCTGGGCCCACTACAATGAG.